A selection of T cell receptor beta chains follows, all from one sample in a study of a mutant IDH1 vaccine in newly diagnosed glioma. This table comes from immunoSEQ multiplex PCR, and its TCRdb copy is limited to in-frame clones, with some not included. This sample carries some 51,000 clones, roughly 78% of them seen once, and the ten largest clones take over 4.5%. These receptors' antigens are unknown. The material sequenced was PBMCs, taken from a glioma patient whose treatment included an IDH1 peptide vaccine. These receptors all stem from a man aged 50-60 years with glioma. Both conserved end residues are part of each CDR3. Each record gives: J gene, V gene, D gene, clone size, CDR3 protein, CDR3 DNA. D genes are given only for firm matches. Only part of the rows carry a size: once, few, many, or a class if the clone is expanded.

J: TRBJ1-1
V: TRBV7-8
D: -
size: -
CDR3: CASSLGHGDEAFF
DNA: TGTGCCAGCAGCTTAGGGCACGGCGATGAAGCTTTCTTT

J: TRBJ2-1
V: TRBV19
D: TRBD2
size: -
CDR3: CASSIGRGSGGSYNEQFF
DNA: TGTGCCAGTAGTATAGGGAGAGGTAGCGGGGGGTCGTACAATGAGCAGTTCTTC

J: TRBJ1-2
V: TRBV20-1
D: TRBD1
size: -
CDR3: CSALWTGPYTF
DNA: TGCAGTGCTCTTTGGACAGGGCCCTACACCTTC

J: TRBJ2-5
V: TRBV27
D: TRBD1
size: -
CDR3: CASAGTAFQETQYF
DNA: TGTGCCAGCGCCGGGACAGCCTTTCAAGAGACCCAGTACTTC

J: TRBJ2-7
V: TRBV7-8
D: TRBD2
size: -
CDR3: CASSHGLAGEYEQYF
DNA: TGTGCCAGCAGCCACGGGCTAGCGGGGGAGTACGAGCAGTACTTC

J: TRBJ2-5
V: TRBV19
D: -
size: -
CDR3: CASSKNRQETQYF
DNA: TGTGCCAGTAGTAAGAACAGGCAGGAGACCCAGTACTTC

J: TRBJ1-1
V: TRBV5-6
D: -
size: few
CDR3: CASSLTTEAFF
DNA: TGTGCCAGCAGCCTCACCACTGAAGCTTTCTTT

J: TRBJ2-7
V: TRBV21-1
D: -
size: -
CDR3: CASIFRGEQYF
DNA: TGTGCCAGCATTTTTAGGGGGGAGCAGTACTTC

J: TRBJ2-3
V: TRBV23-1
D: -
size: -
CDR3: CASSQSGGNTDTQYF
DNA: TGCGCCAGCAGTCAATCGGGGGGAAACACAGATACGCAGTATTTT

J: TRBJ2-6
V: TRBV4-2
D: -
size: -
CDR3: CASSQEVGSGANVLTF
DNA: TGTGCCAGCAGCCAAGAGGTGGGTTCTGGGGCCAACGTCCTGACTTTC

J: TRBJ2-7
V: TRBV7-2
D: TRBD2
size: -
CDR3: CASSPTSGGVHEQYF
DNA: TGTGCCAGCAGCCCCACTAGCGGGGGGGTCCACGAGCAGTACTTC

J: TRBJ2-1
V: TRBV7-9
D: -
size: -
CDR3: CASTFIGDSYNEQFF
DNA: TGTGCCAGCACCTTTATCGGGGACTCCTACAATGAGCAGTTCTTC

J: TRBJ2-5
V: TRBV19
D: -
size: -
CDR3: CASSARQGREETQYF
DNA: TGTGCCAGTAGTGCCCGCCAGGGGAGGGAAGAGACCCAGTACTTC

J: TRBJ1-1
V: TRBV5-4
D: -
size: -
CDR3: CASSSPTVRAFF
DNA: TGTGCCAGCAGCTCTCCGACAGTGCGAGCTTTCTTT

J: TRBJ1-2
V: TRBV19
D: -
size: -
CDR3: CASSVGFYGYTF
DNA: TGTGCCAGTAGTGTGGGGTTCTATGGCTACACCTTC

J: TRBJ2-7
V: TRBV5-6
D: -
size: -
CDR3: CASSLGGAHYEQYF
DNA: TGTGCCAGCAGCTTGGGGGGGGCCCACTACGAGCAGTACTTC

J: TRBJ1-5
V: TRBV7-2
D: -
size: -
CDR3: CASSLSGSAQPQHF
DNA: TGTGCCAGCAGCTTATCGGGGTCCGCTCAGCCCCAGCATTTT

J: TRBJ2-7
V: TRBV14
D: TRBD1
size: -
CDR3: CASSQPRTTGDEQYF
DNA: TGTGCCAGCAGCCAACCTAGGACCACAGGGGACGAGCAGTACTTC

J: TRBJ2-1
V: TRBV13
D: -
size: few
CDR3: CASSLGPLGNEQFF
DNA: TGTGCCAGCAGCTTAGGACCTTTGGGGAATGAGCAGTTCTTC

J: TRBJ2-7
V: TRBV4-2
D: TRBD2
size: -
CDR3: CASSQSERGGDEQYF
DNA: TGTGCCAGCAGCCAAAGCGAGCGGGGGGGCGACGAGCAGTACTTC

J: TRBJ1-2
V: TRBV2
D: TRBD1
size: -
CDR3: CASREDRVSDYGYTF
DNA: TGTGCCAGCAGGGAAGACAGGGTCTCAGACTATGGCTACACCTTC

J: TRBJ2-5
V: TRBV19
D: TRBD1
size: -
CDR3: CASSDRDRVIQETQYF
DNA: TGTGCCAGTAGTGACCGGGACAGGGTTATTCAAGAGACCCAGTACTTC

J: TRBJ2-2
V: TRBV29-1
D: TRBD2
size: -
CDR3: CSVTLSSGNTGELFF
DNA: TGCAGCGTGACCCTATCTAGCGGCAACACCGGGGAGCTGTTTTTT

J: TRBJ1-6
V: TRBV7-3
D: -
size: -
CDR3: CASSLTAGGNSPLHF
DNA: TGTGCCAGCAGCTTAACGGCAGGAGGGAATTCACCCCTCCACTTT

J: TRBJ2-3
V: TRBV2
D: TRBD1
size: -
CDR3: CASSERQGTWTQYF
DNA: TGTGCCAGCAGTGAAAGACAGGGAACTTGGACGCAGTATTTT

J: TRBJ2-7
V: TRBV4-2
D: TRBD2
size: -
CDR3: CASSPGLAGGRNYEQYF
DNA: TGTGCCAGCAGCCCGGGACTAGCGGGGGGGCGGAACTACGAGCAGTACTTC

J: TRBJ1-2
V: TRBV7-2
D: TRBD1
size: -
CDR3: CASQGGYGYTF
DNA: TGTGCCAGCCAGGGGGGGTATGGCTACACCTTC

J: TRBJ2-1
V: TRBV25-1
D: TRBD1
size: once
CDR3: CASSRGTGGGKQFF
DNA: TGTGCCAGCAGTCGAGGGACAGGGGGTGGAAAGCAGTTCTTC

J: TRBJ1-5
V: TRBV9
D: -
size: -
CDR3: CASSSGAGASNQPQHF
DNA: TGTGCCAGCAGCTCAGGAGCGGGGGCGAGCAATCAGCCCCAGCATTTT

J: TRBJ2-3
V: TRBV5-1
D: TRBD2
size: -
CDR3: CASSLGLASKSTDTQYF
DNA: TGCGCCAGCAGCTTAGGACTAGCGTCCAAATCCACAGATACGCAGTATTTT

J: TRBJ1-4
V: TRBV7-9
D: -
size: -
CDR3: CASSPLGTYEKLFF
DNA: TGTGCCAGCAGCCCGTTAGGGACCTATGAAAAACTGTTTTTT

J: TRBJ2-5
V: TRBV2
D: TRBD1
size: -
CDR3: CATRPGTGEETQYF
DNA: TGTGCCACTCGACCCGGGACAGGGGAAGAGACCCAGTACTTC

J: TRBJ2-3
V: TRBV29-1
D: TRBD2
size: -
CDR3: CSVSGTSGGARTDTQYF
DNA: TGCAGCGTTTCCGGGACTAGCGGGGGGGCGCGAACAGATACGCAGTATTTT